This T cell receptor beta chain was captured in a study of kidney transplant recipient with SARS-CoV-2 infection. TCRdb analysed the reads with MiXCR anew, one entry per CDR3 protein. The repertoire holds 200,000 to 300,000 distinct CDR3 sequences, around 28% seen once, with nearly 7.5% in the top ten. With regard to this clonotype: Given a much more abundant clone one base away, this may be a read error.

Trimming left V 5 bases short and J 4 bases short, with 23 bases between. CDR1 is DFQATT, CDR2 SNEGSKA, per germline (reference sequence). This CDR3 comprises 16 residues. This sequence was found in a male patient between 25 and 40 years old who had COVID-19 and was a kidney transplant recipient. Some T cells may be transferred from the graft donor. The specimen was a blood sample, collected at baseline and around day 110 from a kidney transplant recipient. The chain joins TRBV20-1 to TRBJ1-2; D gene unclear. CDR3 residues: CSAGRGLFRKTYGYTF. CDR3 DNA: TGCAGTGCTGGTCGCGGGCTGTTTCGAAAGACCTATGGCTACACCTTC.